Listed below are T cell receptor beta chains from one sample, sequenced in a study of Ad26.COV2.S vaccination and SARS-CoV-2 variants. Produced via immunoSEQ multiplex PCR; TCRdb's table is partial and in-frame only. This sample has about 440,000 clones, with around nine tenths found just once. Here the sequenced sample was peripheral blood, taken in a trial of Ad26.COV2.S vaccine versus placebo. The receptors come from a person aged 18-60 years who received the Ad26.COV2.S COVID-19 vaccine or a placebo. Both conserved end residues are part of each CDR3. The D gene is left open where the match is weak.

.	17	TRBJ2-7	TRBV7-2	CASSFLGTESFSYEQYF	TGTGCCAGCAGCTTTTTAGGAACAGAATCCTTCTCCTACGAGCAGTACTTC
TRBD1	15	TRBJ2-7	TRBV6-5	CASSPRDRGPYEQYF	TGTGCCAGCAGTCCCCGGGACAGGGGACCCTACGAGCAGTACTTC
.	15	TRBJ1-5	TRBV2	CASSEAVGTHAWKHF	TGTGCCAGCAGTGAAGCGGTAGGGACCCACGCTTGGAAGCATTTT
.	14	TRBJ1-1	TRBV5-1	CASSLEAGNTEAFF	TGCGCCAGCAGCTTGGAGGCGGGAAACACTGAAGCTTTCTTT
TRBD2	15	TRBJ2-5	TRBV19	CASSPPGLAGETQYF	TGTGCCAGTAGCCCTCCCGGGCTAGCGGGGGAGACCCAGTACTTC
.	15	TRBJ2-1	TRBV24-1	CATSDSIMRANEQFF	TGTGCCACCAGTGATTCTATAATGAGGGCCAATGAGCAGTTCTTC
.	20	TRBJ2-7	TRBV3-1/TRBV3-2	CASSQGSRPDRANKRYEQYF	TGTGCCAGCAGCCAAGGGTCCCGGCCTGACCGGGCCAACAAACGCTACGAGCAGTACTTC
TRBD1	15	TRBJ2-7	TRBV4-2	CASSPGTGGVYEQYF	TGTGCCAGCAGCCCAGGGACAGGGGGTGTTTACGAGCAGTACTTC
.	15	TRBJ2-7	TRBV5-8	CASSLGVRKSYEQYF	TGTGCCAGCAGCTTGGGGGTTCGCAAATCCTACGAGCAGTACTTC
.	15	TRBJ1-5	TRBV5-4	CASSLGGAVDQPQHF	TGTGCCAGCAGCTTGGGGGGAGCGGTAGATCAGCCCCAGCATTTT
TRBD1	15	TRBJ1-5	TRBV7-2	CASSPGTGVTRAQHF	TGTGCCAGCAGCCCCGGGACAGGGGTAACGAGGGCCCAGCATTTT
.	13	TRBJ2-1	TRBV27	CASSLLLDREQFF	TGTGCCAGCAGTTTATTACTGGATCGGGAGCAGTTCTTC
.	15	TRBJ2-5	TRBV7-2	CASSPIASMGETQYF	TGTGCCAGCAGCCCTATAGCGTCCATGGGGGAGACCCAGTACTTC
.	13	TRBJ2-7	TRBV30	CAWMRDSTYEQYF	TGTGCCTGGATGCGGGACAGCACCTACGAGCAGTACTTC